These 19 T cell receptor beta chains came from one sample sequenced in a study of shared clonotypes between healthy human individuals. Naive-designated CD8 cells lacked CD45RO, were positively enriched for CCR7, and omitted terminally differentiated effector memory CD45RA+ cells. Method: immunoSEQ multiplex PCR; TCRdb's copy keeps in-frame clones and lacks some. There are about 2,200,000 clones in the sample; about 93% occur only once, and 1.5% to 2% lies in the top ten. Sequenced material: naive CD8+ T cells from PBMCs. Receptors originate from a man aged 18 to 30 in good health. Some clones in this sample may be carry-over from other donors' samples.

The J gene is TRBJ1-2, the V gene TRBV18; 8 bases line up with TRBD1. Germline loops: CDR1 KGHSH, CDR2 LQKENI. V lost 3 bases, J lost 3 bases, and 3 bases stayed unmatched. There are 14 residues in the CDR3. CDR3 in amino acids: CASSPDRGDYGYTF. CDR3 nucleotides: TGTGCCAGCTCACCTGACAGGGGAGACTATGGCTACACCTTC.

With regard to this clone: The same CDR3 arises from other DNA sequences in this sample as well. The chain combines TRBV7-8 with TRBJ1-1; D ambiguous. V gave up 1 base and J gave up 4 bases, with 10 bases separating them. Per the germline V gene, CDR1 is SGHVS and CDR2 is FQNEAQ. CDR3 length: 14 amino acids. The CDR3: CASSLGGGGTEAFF. The CDR3 nucleotides read TGTGCCAGCAGCTTAGGGGGAGGAGGCACTGAAGCTTTCTTT.

CDR3 amino acids: CASRVPGDYGYTF. Here the CDR3 DNA reads TGTGCCAGCAGGGTTCCTGGAGACTATGGCTACACCTTC. V and J are TRBV6-1 and TRBJ1-2; no reliable D call. Trimming stripped 6 bases from V and 3 bases from J, with 11 bases between. In germline, CDR1 is MNHNS, CDR2 SASEGT. The CDR3 totals 13 residues.

The chain recombines TRBV4-3 with TRBJ2-1; D call uncertain. The germline CDR1 and CDR2 sequences are LGHNA and YSLEER. The CDR3 sequence is 14 residues long. Deletions cut 0 bases from V and 6 bases from J, with 9 bases between. In DNA, the CDR3 is TGCGCCAGCAGCCAAGAGGGCAAATCCAATGAGCAGTTCTTC. The encoded protein is CASSQEGKSNEQFF.

DNA for the CDR3: TGTGCCAGCTCAACCGGGACCCGATACCGGGAGCACCCTTACGAGCAGTACTTC. This translates into CASSTGTRYREHPYEQYF. The chain combines TRBV28 with TRBJ2-7; weak D call: TRBD2 (6 bases). The V end lost 8 bases, the J end lost 4 bases, and 30 bases lay between the germline ends. Germline-derived CDR1 and CDR2 are MDHEN and SYDVKM. The length of the CDR3 is 18 residues.

The chain uses TRBV6-1 and TRBJ1-2; tentatively, D is TRBD1 (6 bases). Trimming shortened V by 3 bases and J by 2 bases, and 10 bases separated the two germline ends. This CDR3 contains 14 residues. Per the germline V gene, CDR1 is MNHNS and CDR2 is SASEGT. The CDR3 DNA follows: TGTGCCAGCAGTGACAGAGACAGGAACTATGGCTACACCTTC. This translates into CASSDRDRNYGYTF.

This chain links TRBV4-1 with TRBJ2-3; 7 bases fit TRBD2. The V gene's germline CDR1 is MGHRA and CDR2 YSYEKL. Unmatched junction bases numbered 7, after V lost 1 base and J lost 0 bases. There are 17 residues in the CDR3. This chain's CDR3 is CASSQAGGYPSTDTQYF. CDR3 DNA sequence: TGCGCCAGCAGCCAAGCGGGAGGCTACCCTAGCACAGATACGCAGTATTTT.

The chain employs TRBV14 and TRBJ2-1; a possible D gene is TRBD2 (6 bases). Trimming removed 2 bases from V and 3 bases from J, with 17 bases in between. CDR1 SGHDN and CDR2 FVKESK come from the germline V gene. This CDR3 has 17 residues. CDR3 residues: CASSQKGFGSRYNEQFF. The DNA for the CDR3 is TGTGCCAGCAGCCAAAAGGGATTCGGGAGTCGCTACAATGAGCAGTTCTTC. Based on the CDR3 plus reference TRBV14 and TRBJ2-1, the full variable domain is EAGVTQFPSHSVIEKGQTVTLRCDPISGHDNLYWYRRVMGKEIKFLLHFVKESKQDESGMPNNRFLAERTGGTYSTLKVQPAELEDSGVYFCASSQKGFGSRYNEQFFGPGTRLTVL.

This sequence joins TRBV5-1 and TRBJ1-1; tentatively, D is TRBD1 (6 bases). V was trimmed by 3 bases and J by 7 bases, leaving 10 bases between them. CDR3 length equals 12 residues. Germline CDR1 and CDR2: SGHRS and YFSETQ. The chain's CDR3 is CASSSPGVEAFF. In nucleotides, the CDR3 is TGCGCCAGCAGCTCCCCAGGGGTTGAAGCTTTCTTT. The full variable domain, in which reference TRBV5-1 and TRBJ1-1 provide the parts outside the CDR3, is KAGVTQTPRYLIKTRGQQVTLSCSPISGHRSVSWYQQTPGQGLQFLFEYFSETQRNKGNFPGRFSGRQFSNSRSEMNVSTLELGDSALYLCASSSPGVEAFFGQGTRLTVV.

This sequence joins TRBV19 and TRBJ1-1; D is ambiguous. CDR1 is LNHDA, CDR2 SQIVND, per germline (reference sequence). V lost 3 bases and J lost 0, with 8 bases in between. The CDR3 extends over 14 amino acids. CDR3: CASSIAQLNTEAFF. CDR3 sequence (DNA): TGTGCCAGTAGTATCGCACAGCTGAACACTGAAGCTTTCTTT.

The chain employs TRBV19 and TRBJ2-7; D is perhaps TRBD2 (5 bases). The CDR3 loop spans 15 amino acids. Germline CDR1 is LNHDA and CDR2 is SQIVND (reference sequence). The V gene lost 5 bases and the J gene lost 3 bases, with 17 bases spanning the gap. The CDR3 loop reads CASSVGLEGLYEQYF. The CDR3 bases are TGTGCCAGTAGTGTAGGACTTGAGGGCCTCTACGAGCAGTACTTC.

This chain connects TRBV29-1 to TRBJ2-5; 9 positions match TRBD1. TRBJ2-7 explains the end of the DNA better; the J call may be wrong. The germline V gene has CDR1 SQVTM and CDR2 ANQGSEA. The length of the CDR3 is 13 residues. CDR3 nucleotides: TGCAGCGTACCGGGACAGGGATATTACGAGCAGTACTTC. Amino acid sequence: CSVPGQGYYEQYF.

The rearrangement uses TRBV11-2 and TRBJ2-7; weak D call: TRBD2 (7 bases). CDR1 SGHAT and CDR2 FQNNGV come from the germline V gene. V shed 5 bases and J shed 3 bases, with 17 bases lying between them. This CDR3 spans 15 amino acids. CDR3 loop: CASSPRGADYYEQYF. The CDR3 DNA is TGTGCCAGCAGCCCCCGGGGGGCGGACTACTACGAGCAGTACTTC.

The chain's CDR3 is CASSQGLAEFEQFF. CDR3 DNA: TGCGCCAGCAGCCAGGGACTAGCGGAGTTTGAGCAGTTCTTC. The chain employs TRBV4-3 and TRBJ2-1, with 11 bases aligning to TRBD2. The CDR3 is 14 amino acids. Germline values: CDR1 LGHNA, CDR2 YSLEER. With 3 bases clipped from V and 9 bases from J, the junction kept 4 bases outside the gene matches.

V and J are TRBV10-3 and TRBJ1-2; 7 nucleotides line up with TRBD1. The germline V gene encodes CDR1 ENHRY and CDR2 SYGVKD. CDR3 length: 16 amino acids. V shed 2 bases, J shed 4 bases, and the junction held 10 bases outside the gene matches. The CDR3 loop reads CAISEPRQGSGYGYTF. For the CDR3, the DNA is TGTGCCATCAGTGAGCCCCGACAGGGCTCGGGCTATGGCTACACCTTC.

This clone was seen once. The chain links TRBV4-3 to TRBJ2-5; D is undetermined. The DNA end favors TRBJ2-7, so the J call may be wrong. Germline V gene lookup returns CDR1 LGHNA and CDR2 YSLEER. This CDR3 spans 14 amino acids. The CDR3 DNA sequence: TGCGCCAGCAGCCAAGATGACGGAGCCTACGAGCAGTACTTC. It codes for CASSQDDGAYEQYF.

The rearrangement links TRBV7-9 to TRBJ2-3; TRBD1 aligns across 9 bases. V shed 2 bases and J 1 base; nucleotides not matched to a gene: 7. Germline V gives CDR1 SEHNR, CDR2 FQNEAQ (reference sequence). The CDR3 runs 17 residues. The CDR3 protein is CASSLPTGGKGTDTQYF. CDR3 nucleotides: TGTGCCAGCAGCTTACCGACAGGGGGTAAGGGCACAGATACGCAGTATTTT.

V usage is TRBV7-8 and J usage is TRBJ2-1; 14 nucleotides align to TRBD2. The CDR3 has 17 residues. Germline loops: CDR1 SGHVS, CDR2 FQNEAQ. J lost 8 bases, V lost 1 base, and 7 bases had no gene match. The CDR3 DNA reads as TGTGCCAGCAGCTTAGAGGGACTAGCGGGAGTTCCCGATGAGCAGTTCTTC. Its protein is CASSLEGLAGVPDEQFF.

The rearrangement joins TRBV29-1 to TRBJ1-4; D not resolved. Trimming pared 3 bases from V and 4 bases from J, leaving 9 bases between. The length of the CDR3 is 13 residues. Germline CDR1 and CDR2: SQVTM and ANQGSEA. CDR3 nucleotides: TGCAGCGTTGACGAGGGATTTAATGAAAAACTGTTTTTT. This encodes CSVDEGFNEKLFF.